This T cell receptor (beta chain) was captured in a study of T cell repertoires in cytomegalovirus infection. Study-wide background: CMV infection plus the matching HLA type was flagged by public TCR beta signatures.

In regard to this clonotype: Its antigen is undetermined.

Via MiXCR, TCRdb re-called the reads, giving one row per CDR3 protein. There are around 740,000 distinct CDR3 sequences in the sample; about 40% occur only once, and 2.8% lies in the top ten. General study findings and limits: The cumulative frequency of public TCR beta families distinguished individuals who carried CMV together with the relevant HLA. The ex vivo response was dominated by HLA-C-restricted CMV-specific TCR beta clonotypes.

The CDR3 has 13 residues. Germline V gives CDR1 DFQATT, CDR2 SNEGSKA (reference sequence). V was clipped by 1 base and J by 2 bases, with 8 bases between them. The sample taken for sequencing was PBMCs. This chain links TRBV20-1 with TRBJ1-2; D gene ambiguous. The clonotype comes from a human donor in good health (CMV status not recorded). Some clones in this sample may be carry-over from other donors' samples. The CDR3 DNA reads TGCAGTGCTAGAGTGTCGGAGAACTATGGCTACACCTTC. It specifies CSARVSENYGYTF.